Described below is a single T cell receptor (beta chain) sequence and its context. The antigen is not known. V gave up 7 bases and J gave up 3 bases, with 21 bases separating them. Germline loops: CDR1 MDHEN, CDR2 SYDVKM. The CDR3 has 16 amino acids. No patient escaped relapse after autologous stem cell transplantation, and brentuximab vedotin exposure varied. This record comes from a study of PD-1 blockade in classical Hodgkin lymphoma. Study findings and constraints: Newly diagnosed and completely responding patients shared comparable baseline diversity.

Clones were read by immunoSEQ multiplex PCR, and TCRdb kept only the in-frame ones, dropping some. The repertoire holds 90,000 or so clones, with roughly 91% as singletons. The TCR originated in a human donor with classical Hodgkin lymphoma. The sequencing used peripheral blood mononuclear cells (PBMCs), collected before the second cycle of nivolumab. The V call is TRBV28, the J call TRBJ1-2; D perhaps matches TRBD1 (6 bases). CDR3 region: CASTLNPVRGDYGYTF. Written as DNA, the CDR3 is TGTGCCAGCACACTCAATCCAGTCAGGGGCGACTATGGCTACACCTTC.